This TCR beta chain was documented in a study of T cell changes during pregnancy in multiple sclerosis (dated 2019 in TCRdb). In the study overall: In women with multiple sclerosis, the researchers looked at how the T cell repertoire shifted as pregnancy progressed.

As regards this clone: The antigen this receptor binds is unknown. No much larger clone is present one base from it, and per-base qualities are unavailable.

Receptor amplification or capture employed the immunoSEQ multiplex PCR assay. The clones in this table, taken by TCRdb from immuneACCESS, are in-frame only. Not every clone is retained; where verified, under half of the shortfall comes from an unresolved V gene, and the cause of the rest is unknown. The sample profile shows tens of thousands of clones; about 91% of them were found once. 2.6% of the sample goes to the ten largest clones. From a lookup of the germline V gene, CDR1 and CDR2 are SNHLY and FYNNEI. V is reduced by 7 bases and J by 2 bases, leaving a spacing of 10 bases between them. From the cysteine through the phenylalanine, the CDR3 covers 13 amino acids. The kept DNA is CDR3 alone, 39 bases in frame from the first base.

Sample: peripheral blood, taken before pregnancy. The clonotype originates from a female donor with multiple sclerosis, enrolled in a pregnancy study. The sequence is built from TRBV2 and TRBJ2-3, with the D gene uncertain. The encoded CDR3 is CASIRYTTDTQYF. The DNA reads TGTGCCAGCATTCGGTATACCACAGATACGCAGTATTTT.